Here is one TCR beta chain with its context. This sample stems from a study of CD39 and CD103 CD8 tumor-infiltrating T cells. Generated by immunoSEQ multiplex PCR, the TCRdb table keeps only in-frame clones and is missing some. This table has under 5,000 clones, under 80% appearing once. The source material was CD8+ T cells sorted from blood. Subset meaning: total memory CD8 T cells (CD45RA-CCR7+/-) from blood or uninvolved lymph node. This TCR was sampled from a human donor with head and neck squamous cell carcinoma.

CDR3 DNA sequence: TGTGCCAGCGGACAGGGGCACACTGAAGCTTTCTTT. It codes for CASGQGHTEAFF. The rearrangement joins TRBV7-8 to TRBJ1-1, with 9 positions matching TRBD1. Germline loops: CDR1 SGHVS, CDR2 FQNEAQ. The J segment lost 3 bases and the V segment lost 8 bases, leaving 1 base of the junction unmatched. The CDR3 sequence is 12 residues long.